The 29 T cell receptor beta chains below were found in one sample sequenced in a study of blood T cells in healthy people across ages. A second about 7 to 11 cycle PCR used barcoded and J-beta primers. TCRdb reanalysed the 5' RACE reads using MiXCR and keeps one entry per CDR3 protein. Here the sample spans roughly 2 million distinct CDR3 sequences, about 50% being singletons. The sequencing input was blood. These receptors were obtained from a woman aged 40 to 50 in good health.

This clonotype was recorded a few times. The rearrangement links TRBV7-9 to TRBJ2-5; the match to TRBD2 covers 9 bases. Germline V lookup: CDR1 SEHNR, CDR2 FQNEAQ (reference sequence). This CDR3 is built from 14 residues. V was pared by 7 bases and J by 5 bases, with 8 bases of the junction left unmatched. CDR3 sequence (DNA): TGTGCCAGCACAACAGCGGGGGGATTGGAGACCCAGTACTTC. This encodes CASTTAGGLETQYF.

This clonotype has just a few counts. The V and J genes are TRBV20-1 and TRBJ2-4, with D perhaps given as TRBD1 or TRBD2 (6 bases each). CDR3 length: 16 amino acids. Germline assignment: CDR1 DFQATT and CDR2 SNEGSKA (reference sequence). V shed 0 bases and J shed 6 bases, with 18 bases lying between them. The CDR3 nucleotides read TGCAGTGCTAGAGACCCTCAACAGGGACTCGGAAACATTCAGTACTTC. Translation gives CSARDPQQGLGNIQYF.

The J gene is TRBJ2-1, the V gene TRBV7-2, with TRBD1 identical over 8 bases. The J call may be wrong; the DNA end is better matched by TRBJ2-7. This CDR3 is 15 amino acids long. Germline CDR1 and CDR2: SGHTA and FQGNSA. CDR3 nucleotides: TGTGCCAGCAGCCCGGACAGGGTTACCTACAATGAGCAGTACTTC. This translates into CASSPDRVTYNEQYF.

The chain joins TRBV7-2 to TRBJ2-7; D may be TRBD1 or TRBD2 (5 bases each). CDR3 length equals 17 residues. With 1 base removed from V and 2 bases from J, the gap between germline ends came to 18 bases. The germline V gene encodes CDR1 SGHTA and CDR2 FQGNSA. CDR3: CASSLEGRLMGAYEQYF. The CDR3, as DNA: TGTGCCAGCAGCTTAGAAGGTAGACTCATGGGGGCCTACGAGCAGTACTTC.

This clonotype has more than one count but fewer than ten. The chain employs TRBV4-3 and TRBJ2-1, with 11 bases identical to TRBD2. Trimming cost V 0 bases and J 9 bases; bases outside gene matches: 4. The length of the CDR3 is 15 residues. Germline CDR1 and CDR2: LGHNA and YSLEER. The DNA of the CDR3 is TGCGCCAGCAGCCAAGATATAGCGGGGGGGCGTGAGCAGTTCTTC. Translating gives CASSQDIAGGREQFF.

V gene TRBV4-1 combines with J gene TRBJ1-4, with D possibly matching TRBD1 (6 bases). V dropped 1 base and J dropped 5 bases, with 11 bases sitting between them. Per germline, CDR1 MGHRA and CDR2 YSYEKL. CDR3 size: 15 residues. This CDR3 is CASSQGQVLNEKLFF. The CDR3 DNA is TGCGCCAGCAGCCAAGGACAGGTCCTAAATGAAAAACTGTTTTTT.

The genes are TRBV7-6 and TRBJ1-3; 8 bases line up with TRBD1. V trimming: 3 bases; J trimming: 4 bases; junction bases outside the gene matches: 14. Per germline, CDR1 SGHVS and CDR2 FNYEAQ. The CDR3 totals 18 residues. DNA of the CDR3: TGTGCCAGCAGCTTTAATTCCGGGACAGGAAACAAGGGAAACACCATATATTTT. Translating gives CASSFNSGTGNKGNTIYF.

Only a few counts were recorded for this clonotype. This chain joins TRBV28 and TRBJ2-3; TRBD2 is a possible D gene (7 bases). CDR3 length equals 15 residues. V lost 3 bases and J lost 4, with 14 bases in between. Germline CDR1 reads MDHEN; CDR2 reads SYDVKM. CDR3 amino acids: CASSLGGRAADTQYF. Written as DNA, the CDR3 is TGTGCCAGCAGTTTGGGGGGGCGCGCGGCAGATACGCAGTATTTT.

The CDR3 region is CASSLTGGSSYGYTF. CDR3 DNA sequence: TGTGCCAGCAGTTTAACTGGGGGCTCATCCTATGGCTACACCTTC. The chain uses TRBV28 and TRBJ1-2, with D perhaps TRBD1 (6 bases). The V end lost 2 bases, the J end lost 4 bases, and 14 bases lay between the germline ends. In germline, CDR1 is MDHEN, CDR2 SYDVKM. The CDR3 runs to 15 residues.

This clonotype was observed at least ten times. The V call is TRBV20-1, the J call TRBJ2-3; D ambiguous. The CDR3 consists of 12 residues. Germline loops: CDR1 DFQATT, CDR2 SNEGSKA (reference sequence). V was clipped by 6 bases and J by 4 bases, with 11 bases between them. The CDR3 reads CSAPEPADTQYF. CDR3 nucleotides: TGCAGTGCACCCGAACCGGCAGATACGCAGTATTTT.

CDR3 DNA: TGTGCCAGCAGTCCTTACAGGGGGCCCAATTCACCCCTCCACTTT. Amino acids: CASSPYRGPNSPLHF. The rearrangement links TRBV28 to TRBJ1-6, with 9 bases fitting TRBD1. Germline assignment: CDR1 MDHEN and CDR2 SYDVKM. CDR3 length: 15 amino acids. The junction had 6 bases not matched to a gene; V was cut back by 5 bases and J by 7 bases.

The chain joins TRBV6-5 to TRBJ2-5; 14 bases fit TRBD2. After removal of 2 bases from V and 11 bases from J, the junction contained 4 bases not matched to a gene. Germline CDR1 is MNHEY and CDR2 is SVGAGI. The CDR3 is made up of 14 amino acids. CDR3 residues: CASSYGTSGGGQYF. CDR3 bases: TGTGCCAGCAGTTACGGGACTAGCGGGGGTGGGCAGTACTTC.

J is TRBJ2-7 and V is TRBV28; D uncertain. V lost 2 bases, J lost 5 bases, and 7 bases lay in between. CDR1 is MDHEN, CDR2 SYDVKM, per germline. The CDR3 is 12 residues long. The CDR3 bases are TGTGCCAGCAGTTTAATGGCAGACGAGCAGTACTTC. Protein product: CASSLMADEQYF.

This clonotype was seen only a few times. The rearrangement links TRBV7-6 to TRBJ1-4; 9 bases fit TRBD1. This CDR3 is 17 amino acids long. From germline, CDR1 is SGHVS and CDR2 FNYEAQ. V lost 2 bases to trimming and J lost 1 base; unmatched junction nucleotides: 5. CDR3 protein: CASSLQQGARTNEKLFF. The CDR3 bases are TGTGCCAGCAGCTTACAACAGGGGGCACGAACTAATGAAAAACTGTTTTTT.

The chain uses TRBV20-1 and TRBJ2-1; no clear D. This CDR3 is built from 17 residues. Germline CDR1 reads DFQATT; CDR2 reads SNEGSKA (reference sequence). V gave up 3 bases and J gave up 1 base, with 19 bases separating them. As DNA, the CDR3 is TGCAGTGCTAGGCTCCCCCGAGGTTTCTTTTCCTACAATGAGCAGTTCTTC. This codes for CSARLPRGFFSYNEQFF.

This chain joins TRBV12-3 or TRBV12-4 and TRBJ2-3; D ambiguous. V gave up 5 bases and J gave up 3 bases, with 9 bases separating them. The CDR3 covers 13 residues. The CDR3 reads CASSALKTDTQYF. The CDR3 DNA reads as TGTGCCAGCAGTGCACTTAAGACAGATACGCAGTATTTT.

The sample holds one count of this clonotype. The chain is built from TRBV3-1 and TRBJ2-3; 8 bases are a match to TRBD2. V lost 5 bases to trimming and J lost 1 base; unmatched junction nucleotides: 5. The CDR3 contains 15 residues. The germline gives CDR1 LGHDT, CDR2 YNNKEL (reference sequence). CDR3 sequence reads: CASSVSGARTDTQYF. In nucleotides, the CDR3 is TGTGCCAGCAGCGTTAGCGGGGCGCGCACAGATACGCAGTATTTT.

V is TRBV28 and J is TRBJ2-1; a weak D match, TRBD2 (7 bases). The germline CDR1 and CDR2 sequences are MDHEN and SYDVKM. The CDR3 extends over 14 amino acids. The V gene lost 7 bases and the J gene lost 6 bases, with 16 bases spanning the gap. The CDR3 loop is CASTTAGASNEQFF. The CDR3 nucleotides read TGTGCCAGCACGACGGCGGGGGCCTCCAATGAGCAGTTCTTC.

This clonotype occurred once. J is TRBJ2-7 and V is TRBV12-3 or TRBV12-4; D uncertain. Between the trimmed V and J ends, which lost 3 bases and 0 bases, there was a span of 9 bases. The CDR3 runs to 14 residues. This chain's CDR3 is CASSLFRTSYEQYF. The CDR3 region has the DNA TGTGCCAGCAGTTTGTTTCGGACCTCCTACGAGCAGTACTTC.

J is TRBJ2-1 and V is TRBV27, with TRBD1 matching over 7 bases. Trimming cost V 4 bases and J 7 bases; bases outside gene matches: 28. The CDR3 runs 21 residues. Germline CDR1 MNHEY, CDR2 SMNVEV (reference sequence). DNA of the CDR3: TGTGCCAGCAGTTCGATGATCATCTCCCGACTCAGACAGGGTCTGGGGAATGAGCAGTTCTTC. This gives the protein CASSSMIISRLRQGLGNEQFF.

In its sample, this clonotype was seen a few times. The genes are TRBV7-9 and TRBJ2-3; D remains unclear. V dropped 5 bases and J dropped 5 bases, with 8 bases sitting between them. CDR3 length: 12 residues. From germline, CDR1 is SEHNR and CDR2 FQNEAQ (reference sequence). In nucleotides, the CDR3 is TGTGCCAGCAGCCATACTAAAGATACGCAGTATTTT. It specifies CASSHTKDTQYF.

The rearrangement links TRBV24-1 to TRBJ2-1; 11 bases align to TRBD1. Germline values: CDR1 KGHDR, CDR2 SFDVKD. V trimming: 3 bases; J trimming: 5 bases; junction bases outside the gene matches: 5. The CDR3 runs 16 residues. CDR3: CATSDPGQGVHNEQFF. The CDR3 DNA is TGTGCCACCAGTGATCCGGGACAGGGGGTTCACAATGAGCAGTTCTTC.

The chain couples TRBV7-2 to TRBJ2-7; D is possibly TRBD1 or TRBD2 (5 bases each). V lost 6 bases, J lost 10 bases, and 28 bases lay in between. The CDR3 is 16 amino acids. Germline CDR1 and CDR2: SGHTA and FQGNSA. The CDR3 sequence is CASSLEVVRGKETQYF. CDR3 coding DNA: TGTGCCAGCAGTTTGGAGGTGGTGAGGGGCAAAGAGACTCAGTACTTC.

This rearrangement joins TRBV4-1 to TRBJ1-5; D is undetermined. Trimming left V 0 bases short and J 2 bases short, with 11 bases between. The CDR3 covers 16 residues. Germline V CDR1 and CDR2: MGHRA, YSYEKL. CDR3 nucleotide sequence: TGCGCCAGCAGCCAAGATTTGGGGTATGGCAATCAGCCCCAGCATTTT. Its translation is CASSQDLGYGNQPQHF.

The CDR3 DNA reads as TGTGCCAGCAGCTCCCCCACGGGGTGGCAGCGGGAGCAGTTCTTC. It translates to CASSSPTGWQREQFF. The chain joins TRBV7-2 to TRBJ2-1; D is possibly TRBD2 (5 bases). The CDR3 is 15 amino acids. CDR1 and CDR2 (germline): SGHTA, FQGNSA. V shed 4 bases and J shed 10 bases, with 20 bases lying between them. Variable domain in full (rest from reference TRBV7-2 and TRBJ2-1): GAGVSQSPSNKVTEKGKDVELRCDPISGHTALYWYRQSLGQGLEFLIYFQGNSAPDKSGLPSDRFSAERTGGSVSTLTIQRTQQEDSAVYLCASSSPTGWQREQFFGPGTRLTVL.

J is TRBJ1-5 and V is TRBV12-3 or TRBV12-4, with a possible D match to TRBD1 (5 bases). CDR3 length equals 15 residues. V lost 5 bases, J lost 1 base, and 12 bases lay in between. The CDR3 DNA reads TGTGCCAGCAGTGTGGGGGAGGTGAGCAATCAGCCCCAGCATTTT. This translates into CASSVGEVSNQPQHF.

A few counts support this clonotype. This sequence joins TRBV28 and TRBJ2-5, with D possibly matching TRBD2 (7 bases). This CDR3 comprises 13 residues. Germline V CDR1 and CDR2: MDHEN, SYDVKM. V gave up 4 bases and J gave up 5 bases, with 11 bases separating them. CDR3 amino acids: CASSWGGRETQYF. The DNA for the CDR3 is TGTGCCAGCAGTTGGGGGGGGCGGGAGACCCAGTACTTC.

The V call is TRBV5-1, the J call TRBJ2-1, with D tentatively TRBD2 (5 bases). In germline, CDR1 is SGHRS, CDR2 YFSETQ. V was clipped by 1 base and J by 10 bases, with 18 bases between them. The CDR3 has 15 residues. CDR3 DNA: TGCGCCAGCAGCTTGATCCGACGGGAAGCCTACGAGCAGTTCTTC. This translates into CASSLIRREAYEQFF.

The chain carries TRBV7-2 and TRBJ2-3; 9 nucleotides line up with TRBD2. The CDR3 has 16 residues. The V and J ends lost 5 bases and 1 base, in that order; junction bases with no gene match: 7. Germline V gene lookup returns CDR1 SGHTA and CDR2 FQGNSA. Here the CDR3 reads CASSPKRGVGTDTQYF. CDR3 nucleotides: TGTGCCAGCAGCCCTAAGCGGGGGGTCGGCACAGATACGCAGTATTTT.